The entry that follows covers one T cell receptor (beta chain) sequence. What it recognizes is unknown. This entry is derived from a study of T cells in Graves' hyperthyroidism and ophthalmopathy. If no ophthalmopathy progression occurred within 18 months, Graves' hyperthyroidism was stable. The study enrolled patients aged 18 to 65 with newly diagnosed hyperthyroidism of under 2 months' duration. The V end was cut by 4 bases, the J end by 1 base, with 5 bases between. The germline V gene has CDR1 SGHTS and CDR2 YDEGEE. The length of the CDR3 is 13 residues. RNA transcripts yielded amplified TCR beta CDR3 regions. HTBI primers were the set used in a first-round RT-PCR of the TCR CDR3. Each CDR3 protein is one row after TCRdb ran MiXCR on the multiplex PCR reads. The sample holds roughly 570,000 distinct CDR3 sequences, approximately 14% seen once. Study outcomes and limitations: Model output signaled ophthalmopathy a median roughly 6.5 months ahead of onset. Most thyroid clonotypes expanded above 0.001 were also detected in blood.

This TCR derives from a woman aged 25-40 years with Graves' hyperthyroidism. This chain joins TRBV5-8 and TRBJ2-2; no definite D call. The specimen was blood. CDR3 nucleotide sequence: TGTGCCAGCAGCCGCAGGAACACCGGGGAGCTGTTTTTT. This codes for CASSRRNTGELFF.